The rows below give T cell receptor beta chains drawn from one sample of a study of identical twins. TCRdb passed the 5' RACE reads through MiXCR, listing each CDR3 protein once. The data show hundreds of thousands of distinct CDR3 sequences, with around 8.6% seen just once and 0.8% to 1% held by the top ten. This same sample was also part of a study on yellow fever vaccine responses in identical twins.

Sequencing input: PBMCs. The receptors derive from a woman between 18 and 29 years old in good health. The CDR3 runs from the conserved cysteine through the conserved F or W. The D gene is left open where the match is weak. A row's size may be missing; if present it is once, few, many or a size class.

J gene: TRBJ2-7; D gene: NA; V gene: TRBV20-1; clone size: many; CDR3 protein: CSARDFQQGYEQYF; CDR3 DNA: TGCAGTGCTAGAGATTTCCAACAGGGATACGAGCAGTACTTC
J gene: TRBJ1-2; D gene: NA; V gene: TRBV12-3/TRBV12-4; clone size: many; CDR3 protein: CASTIGGEGYTF; CDR3 DNA: TGTGCCAGCACCATAGGTGGGGAGGGCTACACCTTC
J gene: TRBJ1-4; D gene: TRBD1; V gene: TRBV7-2; clone size: few; CDR3 protein: CASSPEGTGAQKLFF; CDR3 DNA: TGTGCCAGCAGCCCTGAGGGGACAGGTGCTCAAAAACTGTTTTTT
J gene: TRBJ2-2; D gene: NA; V gene: TRBV29-1; clone size: NA; CDR3 protein: CSVEQGSNTGELFF; CDR3 DNA: TGCAGCGTTGAACAGGGGTCGAACACCGGGGAGCTGTTTTTT
J gene: TRBJ2-5; D gene: NA; V gene: TRBV12-3/TRBV12-4; clone size: many; CDR3 protein: CASSPTGLETQYF; CDR3 DNA: TGTGCCAGCAGTCCCACGGGCCTAGAGACCCAGTACTTC
J gene: TRBJ1-6; D gene: NA; V gene: TRBV3-1; clone size: many; CDR3 protein: CASSQRQDSPLHF; CDR3 DNA: TGTGCCAGCAGCCAGAGACAGGATTCACCCCTCCACTTT
J gene: TRBJ2-7; D gene: TRBD2; V gene: TRBV5-1; clone size: few; CDR3 protein: CASSFRTSGGIQTYEQYF; CDR3 DNA: TGCGCCAGCAGCTTCAGGACTAGCGGGGGGATACAGACCTACGAGCAGTACTTC
J gene: TRBJ2-5; D gene: NA; V gene: TRBV20-1; clone size: few; CDR3 protein: CSANGRVRETQYF; CDR3 DNA: TGCAGTGCTAACGGACGGGTCCGAGAGACCCAGTACTTC
J gene: TRBJ1-1; D gene: NA; V gene: TRBV5-1; clone size: few; CDR3 protein: CASSDQVNTEAFF; CDR3 DNA: TGCGCCAGCAGCGACCAGGTTAACACTGAAGCTTTCTTT
J gene: TRBJ1-1; D gene: NA; V gene: TRBV5-1; clone size: many; CDR3 protein: CASSSSLAELTEAFF; CDR3 DNA: TGCGCCAGCAGCTCCTCGCTCGCAGAGCTCACTGAAGCTTTCTTT
J gene: TRBJ2-3; D gene: TRBD2; V gene: TRBV12-3/TRBV12-4; clone size: many; CDR3 protein: CASRRGGSTDTQYF; CDR3 DNA: TGTGCCAGCAGGCGGGGGGGCAGCACAGATACGCAGTATTTT
J gene: TRBJ2-5; D gene: NA; V gene: TRBV6-2/TRBV6-3; clone size: NA; CDR3 protein: CASRLAGTNPKETQYF; CDR3 DNA: TGTGCCAGCAGGCTGGCCGGGACGAACCCCAAGGAGACCCAGTACTTC
J gene: TRBJ1-1; D gene: NA; V gene: TRBV7-9; clone size: NA; CDR3 protein: CASSLDRDWMNTEAFF; CDR3 DNA: TGTGCCAGCAGCTTAGACAGGGACTGGATGAACACTGAAGCTTTCTTT
J gene: TRBJ2-5; D gene: TRBD1; V gene: TRBV3-1; clone size: NA; CDR3 protein: CASSSRDRKQETQYF; CDR3 DNA: TGTGCCAGCAGCAGCCGGGACAGGAAACAAGAGACCCAGTACTTC
J gene: TRBJ2-1; D gene: TRBD1; V gene: TRBV6-1; clone size: NA; CDR3 protein: CASSRTGVAYNEQFF; CDR3 DNA: TGTGCCAGCAGTCGGACAGGGGTGGCCTACAATGAGCAGTTCTTC
J gene: TRBJ2-6; D gene: NA; V gene: TRBV3-1; clone size: many; CDR3 protein: CASSKLWGSGRMDSGANVLTF; CDR3 DNA: TGTGCCAGCAGCAAACTGTGGGGATCCGGACGGATGGACTCTGGGGCCAACGTCCTGACTTTC
J gene: TRBJ2-1; D gene: NA; V gene: TRBV4-1; clone size: few; CDR3 protein: CASSQVVISPQFF; CDR3 DNA: TGCGCCAGCAGCCAAGTGGTGATTTCCCCGCAGTTCTTC
J gene: TRBJ2-5; D gene: TRBD2; V gene: TRBV12-3/TRBV12-4; clone size: few; CDR3 protein: CARRTSGEETQYF; CDR3 DNA: TGTGCCAGGAGGACTAGCGGGGAAGAGACCCAGTACTTC
J gene: TRBJ1-2; D gene: NA; V gene: TRBV27; clone size: few; CDR3 protein: CASSLGTPALYGYTF; CDR3 DNA: TGTGCCAGCAGTTTAGGGACACCTGCTCTCTATGGCTACACCTTC
J gene: TRBJ1-5; D gene: TRBD1; V gene: TRBV12-3/TRBV12-4; clone size: NA; CDR3 protein: CASTLTGHNQPQHF; CDR3 DNA: TGTGCCAGCACCTTGACAGGGCACAATCAGCCCCAGCATTTT
J gene: TRBJ2-2; D gene: NA; V gene: TRBV2; clone size: few; CDR3 protein: CASSEVRANTGELFF; CDR3 DNA: TGTGCCAGCAGTGAAGTCAGGGCGAACACCGGGGAGCTGTTTTTT
J gene: TRBJ2-7; D gene: TRBD2; V gene: TRBV2; clone size: NA; CDR3 protein: CASGLAGATYEQYF; CDR3 DNA: TGTGCCTCGGGACTAGCGGGGGCAACCTACGAGCAGTACTTC
J gene: TRBJ2-5; D gene: NA; V gene: TRBV4-3; clone size: few; CDR3 protein: CASSQGSDKETQYF; CDR3 DNA: TGCGCCAGCAGCCAAGGGTCAGATAAAGAGACCCAGTACTTC
J gene: TRBJ2-5; D gene: TRBD2; V gene: TRBV15; clone size: NA; CDR3 protein: CATSKGLAGQETQYF; CDR3 DNA: TGTGCCACCAGCAAGGGACTAGCGGGACAAGAGACCCAGTACTTC
J gene: TRBJ2-7; D gene: NA; V gene: TRBV14; clone size: few; CDR3 protein: CASSQGLGWEQYF; CDR3 DNA: TGTGCCAGCAGCCAAGGTCTGGGGTGGGAGCAGTACTTC
J gene: TRBJ1-2; D gene: NA; V gene: TRBV4-2; clone size: NA; CDR3 protein: CASSQDGTKNRYTF; CDR3 DNA: TGTGCCAGCAGCCAAGATGGGACCAAGAACCGCTACACCTTC
J gene: TRBJ2-7; D gene: NA; V gene: TRBV4-2; clone size: few; CDR3 protein: CASSQSQSYDYAYEQYF; CDR3 DNA: TGTGCCAGCAGCCAATCCCAATCTTATGACTACGCCTACGAGCAGTACTTC
J gene: TRBJ2-7; D gene: NA; V gene: TRBV13; clone size: few; CDR3 protein: CASSAVGSWSYEQYF; CDR3 DNA: TGTGCCAGCAGCGCAGTCGGGTCCTGGTCCTACGAGCAGTACTTC